Each of the 2 T cell receptor beta chains below was sequenced from the same sample in a study of OX40 agonist ivuxolimab in advanced cancers. Assay used: immunoSEQ multiplex PCR; TCRdb lists only in-frame clones, some missing. Of about 81,000 clones listed, approximately 89% were seen once; the top ten hold around 0.2%. The specimen comprised CD4+ or CD8+ T cells sorted from blood, sampled in a trial of the OX40 agonist ivuxolimab. The receptors originated from an adult with an advanced solid tumor such as melanoma, head and neck, liver or kidney cancer.

The chain combines TRBV5-5 with TRBJ1-1; a possible D gene is TRBD1 (6 bases). This CDR3 region has 12 residues. V was shortened by 4 bases and J by 6 bases, with 10 bases between the two germline ends. Germline V lookup: CDR1 SGHKS, CDR2 YYEKEE (reference sequence). DNA of the CDR3: TGTGCCAGCAGCCGCACAGGGTCTGAAGCTTTCTTT. Residues: CASSRTGSEAFF.

The rearrangement uses TRBV28 and TRBJ2-1; 7 bases are shared with TRBD2. Germline-derived CDR1 and CDR2 are MDHEN and SYDVKM. The ends lost 6 bases at V and 0 bases at J; junction bases unmatched: 14. The CDR3 runs to 18 residues. As DNA, the CDR3 is TGTGCCAGCAGCGGAGGGCCTAGCGGATTGAGCTCCTACAATGAGCAGTTCTTC. It yields the protein CASSGGPSGLSSYNEQFF.